A single sample gave rise to the 15 T cell receptor beta chains below, sequenced in a study of cytomegalovirus exposure and HLA in healthy donors (TCRdb year 2017). The method behind the library was the immunoSEQ multiplex PCR assay. A mixture of 60 forward primers for TCR Vbeta segments and 13 reverse primers for TCR Jbeta segments was used in the multiplex PCR. Imported from immuneACCESS, the table was reduced by TCRdb to in-frame sequences with V and J called. These copies leave out some clones; in studies compared against another copy, an unresolved V gene accounts for under half, and the cause of the remainder is not known. Across this sample there are 110,000 to 150,000 clones, with roughly four fifths seen only once. The ten largest account for more than 6.5% of the sample. Material: PBMCs. Receptors were obtained from a man aged 25 to 45 in good health and CMV-seronegative.

The chain combines TRBV7-2 with TRBJ1-2; D uncertain. Trimming cost V 5 bases and J 1 base, with 17 bases left between them. The CDR3 has 16 residues. CDR1 and CDR2 (germline): SGHTA, FQGNSA. CDR3 in amino acids: CASSPGGDGINYGYTF. The CDR3 DNA follows: TGTGCCAGCAGCCCCGGCGGAGACGGAATTAACTATGGCTACACCTTC.

DNA of the CDR3: TGTGCCAGTAGCCTTACAGGGGAGAGTGAAGCTTTCTTT. It yields the protein CASSLTGESEAFF. The rearrangement joins TRBV19 to TRBJ1-1; 7 bases align to TRBD1. There are 13 residues in the CDR3. J was trimmed by 7 bases and V by 6 bases; bases with no gene match: 8. Germline V lookup: CDR1 LNHDA, CDR2 SQIVND (reference sequence).

This sequence joins TRBV5-1 and TRBJ2-1; 12 bases map to TRBD2. This CDR3 is 16 amino acids long. Germline-derived CDR1 and CDR2 are SGHRS and YFSETQ. The J segment lost 5 bases and the V segment lost 4 bases, leaving 7 bases of the junction unmatched. The CDR3 loop is CASSRTGLAGNNEQFF. The CDR3 DNA reads as TGCGCCAGCAGCCGCACAGGACTAGCGGGGAACAATGAGCAGTTCTTC.

The chain joins TRBV28 to TRBJ1-3; D remains unclear. The germline V gene encodes CDR1 MDHEN and CDR2 SYDVKM. With 7 bases removed from V and 5 bases from J, the gap between germline ends came to 9 bases. The CDR3 runs to 12 residues. The CDR3 reads CASIGPRNTIYF. The DNA for the CDR3 is TGTGCCAGCATTGGGCCTCGAAACACCATATATTTT.

The chain couples TRBV19 to TRBJ2-2; 12 nucleotides align to TRBD1. Germline values: CDR1 LNHDA, CDR2 SQIVND (reference sequence). With V trimmed by 8 bases and J by 4 bases, 20 bases remained unmatched. CDR3 length: 20 amino acids. CDR3 region: CASGLHPGQGALGGTGELFF. As DNA, the CDR3 is TGTGCCAGTGGACTGCACCCGGGACAGGGGGCGCTGGGAGGCACCGGGGAGCTGTTTTTT.

V and J are TRBV5-6 and TRBJ2-7; the D is unclear. Germline V lookup: CDR1 SGHDT, CDR2 YYEEEE. Between the trimmed V and J ends, which lost 0 bases and 7 bases, there was a span of 8 bases. The CDR3 spans 12 residues. This CDR3 is CASSLDGWEQYF. The DNA for the CDR3 is TGTGCCAGCAGCTTGGACGGTTGGGAGCAGTACTTC. Variable domain in full (rest from reference TRBV5-6 and TRBJ2-7): DAGVTQSPTHLIKTRGQQVTLRCSPKSGHDTVSWYQQALGQGPQFIFQYYEEEERQRGNFPDRFSGHQFPNYSSELNVNALLLGDSALYLCASSLDGWEQYFGPGTRLTVT.

This chain links TRBV29-1 with TRBJ2-1; TRBD2 is a possible D gene (6 bases). CDR1 and CDR2 (germline): SQVTM, ANQGSEA. The V end was cut by 5 bases, the J end by 7 bases, with 12 bases between. This CDR3 spans 12 amino acids. The CDR3: CSVQPGLNEQFF. In nucleotides, the CDR3 is TGCAGCGTTCAACCCGGACTAAATGAGCAGTTCTTC.

The V and J genes are TRBV27 and TRBJ2-5; 7 nucleotides agree with TRBD2. The J call is in doubt because the DNA end fits TRBJ2-7 better. This CDR3 has 13 amino acids. Germline V gives CDR1 MNHEY, CDR2 SMNVEV (reference sequence). CDR3 sequence reads: CASSPGLAYEQYF. The CDR3 region has the DNA TGTGCCAGCAGCCCCGGACTAGCCTACGAGCAGTACTTC.

This chain links TRBV28 with TRBJ2-7, with 8 bases identical to TRBD2. The CDR3 extends over 12 amino acids. CDR1 MDHEN and CDR2 SYDVKM come from the germline V gene. V shed 8 bases and J 6 bases; nucleotides not matched to a gene: 6. CDR3 loop: CASGTRGFEQYF. The DNA of the CDR3 is TGTGCCAGCGGGACTAGAGGATTCGAGCAGTACTTC.

This chain connects TRBV14 to TRBJ2-1; no definite D call. The germline gives CDR1 SGHDN, CDR2 FVKESK. CDR3 length equals 15 residues. V was shortened by 2 bases and J by 0 bases, with 8 bases between the two germline ends. CDR3: CASSQLESSYNEQFF. The CDR3, as DNA: TGTGCCAGCAGCCAACTAGAAAGCTCCTACAATGAGCAGTTCTTC. Drawing the rest from reference TRBV14 and TRBJ2-1, the complete variable domain is EAGVTQFPSHSVIEKGQTVTLRCDPISGHDNLYWYRRVMGKEIKFLLHFVKESKQDESGMPNNRFLAERTGGTYSTLKVQPAELEDSGVYFCASSQLESSYNEQFFGPGTRLTVL.

The chain combines TRBV9 with TRBJ1-2, with D uncertain. The CDR3 extends over 16 amino acids. Per the germline V gene, CDR1 is SGDLS and CDR2 is YYNGEE. Between the trimmed V and J ends, which lost 0 bases and 4 bases, there was a span of 16 bases. The CDR3 DNA is TGTGCCAGCAGCGTAGTAGGAGAGAGCCCCCCCTATGGCTACACCTTC. Protein product: CASSVVGESPPYGYTF.

V usage is TRBV28 and J usage is TRBJ2-7; 7 bases fit TRBD2. Germline V lookup: CDR1 MDHEN, CDR2 SYDVKM. The CDR3 extends over 14 amino acids. The V segment lost 6 bases and the J segment 1 base; nucleotides outside the gene matches: 6. CDR3 in DNA: TGTGCCAGCAGGTCCGGGGGGAGTTCCTACGAGCAGTACTTC. This encodes CASRSGGSSYEQYF.

The chain employs TRBV5-1 and TRBJ2-1, with a possible D match to TRBD2 (7 bases). The CDR3 totals 15 residues. Per germline, CDR1 SGHRS and CDR2 YFSETQ. V was pared by 0 bases and J by 5 bases, with 12 bases between. CDR3 nucleotide sequence: TGCGCCAGCAGCTTGGGTCCGGGGGGCAACAATGAGCAGTTCTTC. It encodes CASSLGPGGNNEQFF.

The V call is TRBV9, the J call TRBJ1-3; maybe TRBD1 (6 bases). The CDR3 contains 15 residues. Per germline, CDR1 SGDLS and CDR2 YYNGEE. V gave up 3 bases and J gave up 2 bases, with 12 bases separating them. CDR3 residues: CASSGGWGPGNTIYF. CDR3 nucleotide sequence: TGTGCCAGCAGCGGCGGGTGGGGGCCTGGAAACACCATATATTTT.

The rearrangement uses TRBV6-6 and TRBJ2-1; the match to TRBD1 covers 10 bases. V lost 8 bases and J lost 5; bases outside the gene matches: 12. The germline V gene has CDR1 MNHNY and CDR2 SVGAGI (reference sequence). The CDR3 extends over 16 amino acids. The CDR3 region has the DNA TGTGCCAGCTCGGGACAGGGGACAATTGGGGACAATGAGCAGTTCTTC. Its translation: CASSGQGTIGDNEQFF.